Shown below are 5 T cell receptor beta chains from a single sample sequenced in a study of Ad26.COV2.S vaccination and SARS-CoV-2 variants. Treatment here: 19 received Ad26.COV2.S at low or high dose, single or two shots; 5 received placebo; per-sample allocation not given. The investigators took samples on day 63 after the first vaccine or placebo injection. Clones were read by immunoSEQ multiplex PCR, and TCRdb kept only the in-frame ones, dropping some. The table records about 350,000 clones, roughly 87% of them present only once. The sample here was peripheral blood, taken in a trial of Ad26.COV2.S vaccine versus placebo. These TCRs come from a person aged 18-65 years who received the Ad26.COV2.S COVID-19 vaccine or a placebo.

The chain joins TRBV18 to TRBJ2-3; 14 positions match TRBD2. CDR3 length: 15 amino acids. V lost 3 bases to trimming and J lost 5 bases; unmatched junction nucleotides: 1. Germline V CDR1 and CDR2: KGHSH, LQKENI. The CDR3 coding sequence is TGTGCCAGCTCACCCGGACTAGCGGGGGGAGATACGCAGTATTTT. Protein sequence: CASSPGLAGGDTQYF.

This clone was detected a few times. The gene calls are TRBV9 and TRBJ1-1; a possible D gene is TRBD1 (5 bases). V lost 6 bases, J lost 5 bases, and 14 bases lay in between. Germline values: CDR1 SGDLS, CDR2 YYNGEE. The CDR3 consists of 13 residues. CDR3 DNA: TGTGCCAGCAACCGGGGGGAGAATACTGAAGCTTTCTTT. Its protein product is CASNRGENTEAFF.

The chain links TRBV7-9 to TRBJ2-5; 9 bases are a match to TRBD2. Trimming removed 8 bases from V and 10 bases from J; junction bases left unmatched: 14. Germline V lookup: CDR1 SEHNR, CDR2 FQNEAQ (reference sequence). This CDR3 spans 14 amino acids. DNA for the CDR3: TGTGCCAGCGAGAAGCCTAGCGGGGCCCGGGACCAGTACTTC. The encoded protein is CASEKPSGARDQYF. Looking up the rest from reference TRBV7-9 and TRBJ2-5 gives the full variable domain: DTGVSQNPRHKITKRGQNVTFRCDPISEHNRLYWYRQTLGQGPEFLTYFQNEAQLEKSRLLSDRFSAERPKGSFSTLEIQRTEQGDSAMYLCASEKPSGARDQYFGPGTRLLVL.

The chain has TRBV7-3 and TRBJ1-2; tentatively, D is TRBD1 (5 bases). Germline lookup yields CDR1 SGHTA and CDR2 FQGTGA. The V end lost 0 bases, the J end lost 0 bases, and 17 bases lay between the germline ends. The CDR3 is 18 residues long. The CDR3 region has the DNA TGTGCCAGCAGCTTAACAACCGGGACGGAGCAATCTAACTATGGCTACACCTTC. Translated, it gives CASSLTTGTEQSNYGYTF.

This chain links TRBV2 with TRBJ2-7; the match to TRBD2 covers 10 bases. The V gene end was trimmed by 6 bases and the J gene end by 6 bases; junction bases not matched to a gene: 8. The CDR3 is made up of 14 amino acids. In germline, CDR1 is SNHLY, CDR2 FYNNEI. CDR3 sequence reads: CASRLAGALSEQYF. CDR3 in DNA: TGTGCCAGCAGGCTAGCGGGGGCGCTTTCCGAGCAGTACTTC. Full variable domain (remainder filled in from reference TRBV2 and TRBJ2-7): EPEVTQTPSHQVTQMGQEVILRCVPISNHLYFYWYRQILGQKVEFLVSFYNNEISEKSEIFDDQFSVERPDGSNFTLKIRSTKLEDSAMYFCASRLAGALSEQYFGPGTRLTVT.